The 12 T cell receptor beta chains below all came from one sample that was sequenced in a study of blood T cell repertoires in COVID-19. Assay: immunoSEQ multiplex PCR; the TCRdb copy retains only in-frame clones and omits some. The sample yields some 320,000 clones, nearly 90% seen once. Input material: peripheral blood. The receptors come from a woman in her 30s with COVID-19, enrolled during active disease.

This clone was counted a few times. V and J are TRBV18 and TRBJ2-1, with 7 bases that match TRBD2. Trimming cost V 2 bases and J 3 bases; bases outside gene matches: 4. Germline-derived CDR1 and CDR2 are KGHSH and LQKENI. This CDR3 spans 15 amino acids. The CDR3 sequence: CASSPNGGFYNEQFF. Here the CDR3 DNA reads TGTGCCAGCTCACCAAACGGGGGGTTCTACAATGAGCAGTTCTTC.

This chain connects TRBV28 to TRBJ2-5, with 13 bases aligning to TRBD2. With V trimmed by 3 bases and J by 4 bases, 2 bases remained unmatched. This CDR3 is 15 amino acids long. Per the germline V gene, CDR1 is MDHEN and CDR2 is SYDVKM. Written as DNA, the CDR3 is TGTGCCAGCAGTTTCGGACTAGCGGGGGTAGAGACCCAGTACTTC. Translating it yields CASSFGLAGVETQYF.

The V gene is TRBV5-1, the J gene TRBJ2-1; 11 positions agree with TRBD2. This CDR3 spans 16 amino acids. J gave up 5 bases and V 3 bases, and 7 bases lay outside the gene matches. Germline CDR1 SGHRS, CDR2 YFSETQ. The CDR3 loop is CASSSSRLAGNNEQFF. CDR3 in DNA: TGCGCCAGCAGCTCCTCCCGACTAGCGGGGAACAATGAGCAGTTCTTC.

The chain recombines TRBV4-1 with TRBJ1-5; no clear D gene. CDR1 is MGHRA, CDR2 YSYEKL, per germline. The CDR3 spans 15 residues. V was shortened by 0 bases and J by 6 bases, with 12 bases between the two germline ends. For the CDR3, the DNA is TGCGCCAGCAGCCAAGAGCCGGGCGGAGGTCAGCCCCAGCATTTT. Protein: CASSQEPGGGQPQHF.

This clone appeared once. The chain is built from TRBV2 and TRBJ2-5; TRBD2 is a possible D gene (6 bases). Germline lookup yields CDR1 SNHLY and CDR2 FYNNEI. Trimming cost V 1 base and J 5 bases, with 11 bases left between them. The CDR3 covers 14 residues. CDR3 protein: CASSEVGGAETQYF. The DNA for the CDR3 is TGTGCCAGCAGTGAAGTGGGGGGTGCGGAGACCCAGTACTTC.

The genes are TRBV4-1 and TRBJ1-1, with D uncertain. Looked up from germline, CDR1 is MGHRA and CDR2 is YSYEKL. The CDR3 is made up of 18 amino acids. The V gene lost 0 bases and the J gene lost 1 base, with 18 bases spanning the gap. CDR3 protein: CASSQDPPRAAPNTEAFF. Written as DNA, the CDR3 is TGCGCCAGCAGCCAAGACCCCCCGAGGGCAGCGCCGAACACTGAAGCTTTCTTT.

V gene TRBV10-3 combines with J gene TRBJ2-1; possibly TRBD1 for D (5 bases). CDR1 ENHRY and CDR2 SYGVKD come from the germline V gene. Between the trimmed V and J ends, which lost 4 bases and 2 bases, there was a span of 15 bases. CDR3 length: 16 residues. CDR3 coding DNA: TGTGCCATCAGTGGACGGGCAGGGTACACCTACAATGAGCAGTTCTTC. Encoded protein: CAISGRAGYTYNEQFF.

V is TRBV19 and J is TRBJ1-4; D is uncertain. With 7 bases removed from V and 8 bases from J, the gap between germline ends came to 23 bases. CDR1 and CDR2 (germline): LNHDA, SQIVND (reference sequence). This CDR3 has 16 amino acids. This chain's CDR3 is CASTDAGWRVGEKLFF. CDR3 nucleotide sequence: TGTGCCAGTACTGATGCGGGCTGGCGAGTAGGGGAAAAACTGTTTTTT. Together with reference TRBV19 and TRBJ1-4, the CDR3 gives the full variable domain: DGGITQSPKYLFRKEGQNVTLSCEQNLNHDAMYWYRQDPGQGLRLIYYSQIVNDFQKGDIAEGYSVSREKKESFPLTVTSAQKNPTAFYLCASTDAGWRVGEKLFFGSGTQLSVL.

The V gene is TRBV7-9, the J gene TRBJ2-5; possibly TRBD1 for D (6 bases). V dropped 5 bases and J dropped 5 bases, with 15 bases sitting between them. This CDR3 is built from 14 residues. Germline V gene sequence: CDR1 SEHNR, CDR2 FQNEAQ (reference sequence). The CDR3 DNA is TGTGCCAGCAGCGACGTTACAGGGTTGGAGACCCAGTACTTC. It is translated as CASSDVTGLETQYF.

CDR3 loop: CASSGPGGDEQFF. The CDR3 DNA reads TGCGCCAGCAGCGGCCCGGGGGGCGATGAGCAGTTCTTC. This chain links TRBV5-1 with TRBJ2-1; D might be TRBD2 (7 bases). Per the germline V gene, CDR1 is SGHRS and CDR2 is YFSETQ. CDR3 length: 13 amino acids. The V end was cut by 4 bases, the J end by 8 bases, with 13 bases between.

V usage is TRBV3-1 (or the pseudogene TRBV3-2) and J usage is TRBJ2-7, with D maybe TRBD2 (7 bases). Trimming cost V 1 base and J 1 base, with 20 bases left between them. Germline V gene sequence: CDR1 LGHDT, CDR2 YNNKEL (reference sequence). The CDR3 consists of 18 residues. CDR3 loop: CASSQGPPGGGRSYEQYF. The DNA for the CDR3 is TGTGCCAGCAGCCAAGGTCCCCCGGGGGGCGGGAGATCCTACGAGCAGTACTTC.

This clone was recorded only once. This chain links TRBV6-5 with TRBJ2-7; 8 bases are a match to TRBD1. V lost 0 bases, J lost 7 bases, and 5 bases stayed unmatched. This CDR3 region has 14 residues. Germline CDR1 reads MNHEY; CDR2 reads SVGAGI. The CDR3 reads CASSYSPGGGEQYF. The CDR3, as DNA: TGTGCCAGCAGTTACTCTCCAGGGGGCGGAGAGCAGTACTTC.